The rows below give T cell receptor beta chains drawn from one sample of a study of T-cell memory formation after mild COVID-19. Each CDR3 protein is one row after TCRdb ran MiXCR on the 5' RACE reads. This sample has tens of thousands of distinct CDR3 sequences, with approximately 9.5% found just once. Sequencing used PBMCs or a T cell subset sorted from them (not recorded which). Every receptor here comes from a man aged 18 to 29 who had mild COVID-19 (a few samples of this study predate the infection). Cell type and time point are not known. The CDR3 runs from the conserved cysteine through the conserved F or W. The D gene is left open where the match is weak. Size is stated for part of the rows, as once, few or many counts, or as a class when the clone is expanded.

CDR3nt	CDR3aa	d_gene	abundance	v_gene	j_gene
TGTGCCAGCAGCCTTCAGGGGGCCTCCACAGATACGCAGTATTTT	CASSLQGASTDTQYF	TRBD1	-	TRBV5-5	TRBJ2-3
TGTGCCAGCAGCTTAGGCAGTGGAGCCGGGGAGCTGTTTTTT	CASSLGSGAGELFF	-	few	TRBV7-3	TRBJ2-2
TGTGCCAGCAGCCCAAATATGCAGTGGTCGGAGACCCAGTACTTC	CASSPNMQWSETQYF	-	many	TRBV7-2	TRBJ2-5
TGCGCCAGCAGCTTGGGAGACACCTCCTACGAGCAGTACTTC	CASSLGDTSYEQYF	-	-	TRBV5-1	TRBJ2-7
TGTGCCAGCAGTTTAAGGACAGGGGATGGCTACACCTTC	CASSLRTGDGYTF	TRBD1	few	TRBV27	TRBJ1-2
TGTGCCAGCAAACGGGACAGTTTCACTGAAGCTTTCTTT	CASKRDSFTEAFF	TRBD1	-	TRBV6-2/TRBV6-3	TRBJ1-1
TGTGCCAGCAGCCAACCTGCCGTTAACACTGAAGCTTTCTTT	CASSQPAVNTEAFF	-	-	TRBV7-2	TRBJ1-1
TGTGCCAGCGGAGGACAGATCAATCAGCCCCAGCATTTT	CASGGQINQPQHF	-	few	TRBV2	TRBJ1-5
TGCGCCAGCAGCTTTGGAATAGGAGAGACCCAGTACTTC	CASSFGIGETQYF	-	-	TRBV5-1	TRBJ2-5
TGCGCCAGCAGCGATTCCAGGGCCTTGAACACTGAAGCTTTCTTT	CASSDSRALNTEAFF	-	-	TRBV5-1	TRBJ1-1
TGTGCCAGCAGGACAGGGGTCCAGGAGACCCAGTACTTC	CASRTGVQETQYF	TRBD1	many	TRBV12-3/TRBV12-4	TRBJ2-5
TGTGCCAGCAGCGATGACTATAATTCACCGAGTGAGCAGTACTTC	CASSDDYNSPSEQYF	-	-	TRBV6-5	TRBJ2-5
TGCAGTGCTAGAGACCACCTCGGGACAGGGGGCCAAGAGACCCAGTACTTC	CSARDHLGTGGQETQYF	TRBD1	many	TRBV20-1	TRBJ2-5
TGCGCCAGCAGCTTACAGGGGGCTAACACAGATACGCAGTATTTT	CASSLQGANTDTQYF	TRBD1	many	TRBV5-1	TRBJ2-3
TGTGCCAGCAACTTACAGGGACACCCAAGTCTAGAGACCCAGTACTTC	CASNLQGHPSLETQYF	-	-	TRBV11-2	TRBJ2-5
TGTGCCAGCAGTCCCGCGAGCCTCACAGATACGCAGTATTTT	CASSPASLTDTQYF	-	many	TRBV6-2/TRBV6-3	TRBJ2-3
TGTGCCAGCGGCTCAGGGGGCGGGGGCAATCAGCCCCAGCATTTT	CASGSGGGGNQPQHF	TRBD1	-	TRBV7-2	TRBJ1-5
TGCGCCAGCAGCCTGTCGGACAGGGGAGCAGATACGCAGTATTTT	CASSLSDRGADTQYF	TRBD1	many	TRBV5-1	TRBJ2-3
TGCGCCAGCAGCCAAGAAGGAGGGATCGGACTCGGGACCCAGTACTTC	CASSQEGGIGLGTQYF	-	-	TRBV4-1	TRBJ2-5
TGTGCCAGCAGCACAACCGGTGGAGGGAGCCTGGGGACCGGGGAGCTGTTTTTT	CASSTTGGGSLGTGELFF	-	-	TRBV7-6	TRBJ2-2
TGCGCCAGCAGCCAACGCCGCGGACAGGGTGAAGAAAAACTGTTTTTT	CASSQRRGQGEEKLFF	TRBD1	many	TRBV4-1	TRBJ1-4
TGCAGTGCTAGCCAGGGACAGCCGACTGAAGCTTTCTTT	CSASQGQPTEAFF	TRBD1	-	TRBV20-1	TRBJ1-1
TGTGCCACCAGCAGAGAAGAGACCCAGTACTTC	CATSREETQYF	-	-	TRBV15	TRBJ2-5
TGCAGTGCAACGTCGTCGGGTGGCGAGCAGTACTTC	CSATSSGGEQYF	-	-	TRBV20-1	TRBJ2-7
TGTGCCACCAGCAAGGGGTACAATGAGCAGTTCTTC	CATSKGYNEQFF	-	few	TRBV15	TRBJ2-1
TGTGCCGTGGGTTCTAGCGACCAAGAGACCCAGTACTTC	CAVGSSDQETQYF	-	medium-sized	TRBV10-3	TRBJ2-5
TGTGCCAGCTCACCAAGTGCGAGGACAGTTAGCACAGATACGCAGTATTTT	CASSPSARTVSTDTQYF	-	-	TRBV18	TRBJ2-3
TGCAGTGCTACTCCCGGGACAGGGCTAAATACGCAGTATTTT	CSATPGTGLNTQYF	TRBD1	-	TRBV20-1	TRBJ2-3